This TCR beta chain was documented in a study of immune evolution from preneoplasia to lung adenocarcinoma. The germline CDR1 and CDR2 sequences are SGHVS and FQNEAQ. CDR3 size: 15 residues. V was shortened by 2 bases and J by 3 bases, with 14 bases between the two germline ends. Using immunoSEQ multiplex PCR, the repertoire was profiled, and TCRdb retains in-frame clones only, with some absent. The sample carries over 5,000 clones, about three quarters recorded once. V usage is TRBV7-8 and J usage is TRBJ2-7; no definite D call. The sequencing input was FFPE invasive lung adenocarcinoma tissue. The sequence came from a person aged 45 to 60 with lung adenocarcinoma. For the CDR3, the DNA is TGTGCCAGCAGCTTAATCCCGGCGGAGAACTACGAGCAGTACTTC. Translated: CASSLIPAENYEQYF.